This T cell receptor (beta chain) was obtained from a study of CD8+ T cells in alopecia areata. For the study at large: Treated patients were dosed with oral tofacitinib, taking 5 to 10 mg twice daily.

On this clone: What it recognizes is unknown. This sample includes further DNA sequences coding for the same CDR3.

Findings and caveats of the study: Especially in alopecia totalis/universalis, lesional scalp showed greater clonality than normal scalp did.

Peripheral blood and lesional scalp punch biopsies came from alopecia areata patients. The researchers isolated CD4+ and CD8+ T cells from PBMCs by sorting. Investigators isolated RNA and reverse transcribed it into cDNA to act as the sequencing template. Measured with immunoSEQ multiplex PCR; TCRdb has only the in-frame clones, and not every one. In the table there are fewer than 200,000 clones, around 60% of which are singletons. Germline V gene sequence: CDR1 SGDLS, CDR2 YYNGEE. There are 14 residues in the CDR3. V dropped 3 bases and J dropped 5; count of bases not matched to a gene: 7. The chain carries TRBV9 and TRBJ2-5, with TRBD1 identical over 7 bases. The source is a human donor with alopecia areata. The sequencing used CD4+ T cells sorted from blood, collected at week 0. CDR3 protein: CASSARTGGETQYF. The CDR3 nucleotides read TGTGCCAGCAGCGCAAGGACAGGCGGTGAGACCCAGTACTTC. Full variable domain (rest looked up from reference TRBV9 and TRBJ2-5): DSGVTQTPKHLITATGQRVTLRCSPRSGDLSVYWYQQSLDQGLQFLIQYYNGEERAKGNILERFSAQQFPDLHSELNLSSLELGDSALYFCASSARTGGETQYFGPGTRLLVL.